The 15 T cell receptor beta chains presented below share a single source sample, sequenced in a study of cytomegalovirus exposure and HLA in healthy donors. With 60 Vbeta and 13 Jbeta primers, the PCR was carried out. TCRdb keeps only in-frame clones here, not all; method: immunoSEQ multiplex PCR. The sample records approximately 170,000 clones, roughly 80% being singletons. Sequencing was carried out using PBMCs. The source of these receptors is a human donor in good health.

Comments on this clone: The junction differs from germline at one of its ends, possibly a read error. This chain uses TRBV7-9 with TRBJ2-7; no firm D call. Germline values: CDR1 SEHNR, CDR2 FQNEAQ (reference sequence). The CDR3 loop spans 12 amino acids. CDR3 region: CSSSFKEDEQYF. The CDR3 coding sequence is TGTTCCAGCAGCTTCAAAGAGGACGAGCAGTACTTC.

This clone showed up just a few times. The rearrangement uses TRBV9 and TRBJ2-2, with 12 nucleotides matching TRBD2. Germline V gene sequence: CDR1 SGDLS, CDR2 YYNGEE. This CDR3 region has 18 residues. V shed 2 bases, J shed 0 bases, and the junction held 5 bases outside the gene matches. The CDR3 DNA reads TGTGCCAGCAGCGTTAGTACTAGCGGGGGGACGAACACCGGGGAGCTGTTTTTT. Protein sequence: CASSVSTSGGTNTGELFF.

This clone was detected a few times. The rearrangement links TRBV7-7 to TRBJ2-5, with D perhaps TRBD2 (6 bases). This CDR3 contains 14 residues. The germline V and J ends were trimmed by 5 bases and 5 bases, with 15 bases remaining between them. CDR1 is SSHAT, CDR2 FNYEAQ, per germline (reference sequence). CDR3 coding DNA: TGTGCCAGCAGCGTAGGGACCGGAGGGGAGACCCAGTACTTC. This sequence encodes CASSVGTGGETQYF.

The chain couples TRBV11-3 to TRBJ1-6, with TRBD1 as a possible D gene (6 bases). This CDR3 comprises 14 residues. Trimming removed 5 bases from V and 7 bases from J, with 12 bases in between. CDR1 is SGHNT and CDR2 is YENEEA in the germline V gene. The CDR3, as DNA: TGTGCCAGCAGCCGACAGGTGGGGAATTCACCCCTCCACTTT. It encodes CASSRQVGNSPLHF. Full variable domain (rest looked up from reference TRBV11-3 and TRBJ1-6): EAGVVQSPRYKIIEKKQPVAFWCNPISGHNTLYWYLQNLGQGPELLIRYENEEAVDDSQLPKDRFSAERLKGVDSTLKIQPAELGDSAVYLCASSRQVGNSPLHFGNGTRLTVT.

On this clone: Within the sample, other DNA sequences also encode this same CDR3. CDR3 DNA: TGTGCCAGCAGCTTACCTGACAGCTACGAGCAGTACTTC. Its translation: CASSLPDSYEQYF. The rearrangement links TRBV5-4 to TRBJ2-7, with a weak D call TRBD1 (5 bases). This CDR3 is 13 amino acids long. Germline V gene lookup returns CDR1 SGHNT and CDR2 YYREEE (reference sequence). With 2 bases removed from V and 3 bases from J, the gap between germline ends came to 9 bases.

J is TRBJ1-1 and V is TRBV19; 10 bases line up with TRBD1. CDR1 and CDR2 from the germline V gene are LNHDA and SQIVND (reference sequence). With V trimmed by 5 bases and J by 6 bases, 6 bases remained unmatched. The CDR3 length is 14 residues. DNA of the CDR3: TGTGCCAGTAGTGGCGGGACAGGGGAAGCTGAAGCTTTCTTT. Its protein is CASSGGTGEAEAFF. The whole variable domain, remainder taken from reference TRBV19 and TRBJ1-1, is DGGITQSPKYLFRKEGQNVTLSCEQNLNHDAMYWYRQDPGQGLRLIYYSQIVNDFQKGDIAEGYSVSREKKESFPLTVTSAQKNPTAFYLCASSGGTGEAEAFFGQGTRLTVV.

The V call is TRBV4-1, the J call TRBJ2-7; 10 nucleotides line up with TRBD2. CDR1 is MGHRA, CDR2 YSYEKL, per germline. There are 14 residues in the CDR3. The J segment lost 5 bases and the V segment lost 3 bases, leaving 4 bases of the junction unmatched. The CDR3: CASSQGGLANEQYF. CDR3 nucleotide sequence: TGCGCCAGCAGCCAGGGGGGACTAGCGAACGAGCAGTACTTC.

This chain links TRBV6-5 with TRBJ2-1; D may be TRBD1 (6 bases). The CDR3 length is 15 residues. Germline V gene lookup returns CDR1 MNHEY and CDR2 SVGAGI. With 3 bases removed from V and 2 bases from J, the gap between germline ends came to 11 bases. The CDR3: CASSYRQGTYNEQFF. Here the CDR3 DNA reads TGTGCCAGCAGTTATCGGCAGGGGACCTACAATGAGCAGTTCTTC.

CDR3: CASSRDRDHNEQFF. CDR3 sequence (DNA): TGTGCCAGCAGTCGGGACAGGGACCACAATGAGCAGTTCTTC. The rearrangement links TRBV6-5 to TRBJ2-1; 9 positions match TRBD1. Germline V gene data show CDR1 as MNHEY and CDR2 as SVGAGI. V shed 5 bases, J shed 5 bases, and the junction held 4 bases outside the gene matches. This CDR3 is built from 14 residues.

The CDR3 DNA sequence: TGTGCCAGCAGCCGACAGGGGGCTGCTTCACCCCTCCACTTT. Its protein product is CASSRQGAASPLHF. The rearrangement joins TRBV5-6 to TRBJ1-6, with 10 bases aligning to TRBD1. V was pared by 4 bases and J by 9 bases, with 4 bases of the junction left unmatched. CDR1 and CDR2 (germline): SGHDT, YYEEEE. The CDR3 is 14 residues long.

In this sample, this clone turned up a few times. The rearrangement uses TRBV11-2 and TRBJ2-7; 8 bases fit TRBD1. After removal of 2 bases from V and 1 base from J, the junction contained 10 bases not matched to a gene. CDR1 and CDR2 (germline): SGHAT, FQNNGV. The CDR3 is 17 amino acids. DNA of the CDR3: TGTGCCAGCAGCTTAAGGGAGCGGACAGGGTTTTCCTACGAGCAGTACTTC. Encoded protein: CASSLRERTGFSYEQYF.

The V call is TRBV19, the J call TRBJ1-6; D might be TRBD1 (6 bases). Germline V lookup: CDR1 LNHDA, CDR2 SQIVND (reference sequence). This CDR3 is 17 amino acids long. With 3 bases removed from V and 10 bases from J, the gap between germline ends came to 22 bases. CDR3 loop: CASSIQGQATSRSPLHF. CDR3 nucleotide sequence: TGTGCCAGTAGTATCCAGGGACAAGCAACGTCTAGATCACCCCTCCACTTT.

The table lists this clone with a few counts. This chain joins TRBV6-1 and TRBJ1-4; D is unclear. Trimming removed 2 bases at V and 8 bases at J, with 6 bases between. Germline loops: CDR1 MNHNS, CDR2 SASEGT. The CDR3 is made up of 12 amino acids. In DNA, the CDR3 is TGTGCCAGCAGTGAAAGAGCAGAAAAACTGTTTTTT. Encoded protein: CASSERAEKLFF.

The V call is TRBV5-5, the J call TRBJ1-1, with TRBD1 identical over 7 bases. Germline values: CDR1 SGHKS, CDR2 YYEKEE (reference sequence). The CDR3 contains 14 residues. V trimming: 4 bases; J trimming: 4 bases; junction bases outside the gene matches: 7. CDR3 nucleotide sequence: TGTGCCAGCAGCGAAAAGGGGGCGGTCACTGAAGCTTTCTTT. The encoded protein is CASSEKGAVTEAFF.

The V call is TRBV7-2, the J call TRBJ1-4; D perhaps matches TRBD1 (5 bases). CDR1 SGHTA and CDR2 FQGNSA come from the germline V gene. The ends were cut back, 4 bases at V and 2 bases at J, with 11 bases in the middle. The CDR3 has 15 amino acids. The CDR3 protein is CASSSQGGTNEKLFF. CDR3 sequence (DNA): TGTGCCAGCAGCTCGCAGGGTGGCACTAATGAAAAACTGTTTTTT.